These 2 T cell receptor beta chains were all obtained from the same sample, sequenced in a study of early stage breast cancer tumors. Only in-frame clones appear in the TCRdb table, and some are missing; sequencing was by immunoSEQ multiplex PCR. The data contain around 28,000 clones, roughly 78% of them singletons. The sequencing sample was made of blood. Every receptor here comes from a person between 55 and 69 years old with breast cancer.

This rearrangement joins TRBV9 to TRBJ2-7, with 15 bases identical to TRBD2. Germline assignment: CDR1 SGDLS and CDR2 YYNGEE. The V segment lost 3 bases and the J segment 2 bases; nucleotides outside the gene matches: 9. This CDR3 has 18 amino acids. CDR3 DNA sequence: TGTGCCAGCAGCGCGGGACTAGCGGGAGGAAGAGGCGCCTACGAGCAGTACTTC. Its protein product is CASSAGLAGGRGAYEQYF. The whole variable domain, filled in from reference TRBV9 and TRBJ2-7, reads DSGVTQTPKHLITATGQRVTLRCSPRSGDLSVYWYQQSLDQGLQFLIQYYNGEERAKGNILERFSAQQFPDLHSELNLSSLELGDSALYFCASSAGLAGGRGAYEQYFGPGTRLTVT.

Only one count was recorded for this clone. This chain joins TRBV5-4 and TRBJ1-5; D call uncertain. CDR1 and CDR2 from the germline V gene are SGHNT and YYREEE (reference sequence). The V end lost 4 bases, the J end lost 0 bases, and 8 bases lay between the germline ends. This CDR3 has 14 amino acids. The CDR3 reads CASSLPGSNQPQHF. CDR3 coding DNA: TGTGCCAGCAGCCTACCGGGTAGCAATCAGCCCCAGCATTTT.